This TCR beta chain was recovered during a study of blood T cell repertoires in COVID-19. Trimming shortened V by 0 bases and J by 0 bases, and 9 bases separated the two germline ends. Germline V gene lookup returns CDR1 GTSNPN and CDR2 SVGIG (reference sequence). CDR3 length equals 16 residues. This clone appeared once. In the original processing: Reference gene primers were amplified, and this amplification served to estimate nucleated cell counts. Generated by immunoSEQ multiplex PCR, the TCRdb table keeps only in-frame clones and is missing some. Clonal size and the V and J genes are those of that table, whereas D and trimming came from the DNA. The table records approximately 350,000 clones, approximately 90% of them present only once.

The clonotype comes from a woman aged 18 to 35 who had recovered from COVID-19. The specimen was peripheral blood. This chain uses TRBV30 with TRBJ2-6, with D unclear. For the CDR3, the DNA is TGTGCCTGGAGTGTACCGGAGCTCTCTGGGGCCAACGTCCTGACTTTC. This codes for CAWSVPELSGANVLTF. Full variable domain (remainder filled in from reference TRBV30 and TRBJ2-6): SQTIHQWPATLVQPVGSPLSLECTVEGTSNPNLYWYRQAAGRGLQLLFYSVGIGQISSEVPQNLSASRPQDRQFILSSKKLLLSDSGFYLCAWSVPELSGANVLTFGAGSRLTVL.